This entry describes one T cell receptor (beta chain). The length of the CDR3 is 14 residues. The sample originates from a study of blood T cell repertoires in COVID-19. Looking at the study overall: Samples of COVID-19 (acute and convalescent) were obtained from the United States, Italy and Spain. T cells, B-cell-depleted T cells, or PBMCs supplied cDNA or gDNA.

Per the original data handling: By means of reference gene primer amplification, nucleated cell counts were estimated. The assay was immunoSEQ multiplex PCR, and TCRdb's table has in-frame clones only and misses some. That table supplies the V and J calls and clone size; D and trimming were determined from the DNA. The sample yields over 85,000 clones, 85% to 90% seen once. The sequence was collected from a man between 60 and 75 years old with acute or convalescent COVID-19. V and J are TRBV21-1 and TRBJ2-2; the D call TRBD1 from the table was never checked on the DNA. TRBV21-1 is a documented pseudogene. The specimen sequenced was peripheral blood. CDR3 DNA sequence: TGTGCCAGCAGCAAGGACAGGGACGCCTGGGAGCTGTTTTTT. Amino acid sequence: CASSKDRDAWELFF.